The entry that follows covers one T cell receptor (beta chain) sequence. The method was immunoSEQ multiplex PCR; TCRdb's version includes in-frame clones alone and lacks a portion of them. The sample has 200,000 to 250,000 clones; about 94% are singletons. The CDR3 contains 15 residues. The V gene lost 7 bases and the J gene lost 1 base, with 11 bases spanning the gap. Looked up from germline, CDR1 is MDHEN and CDR2 is SYDVKM. The sample comes from a study of T cell responses to AZD1222 COVID-19 vaccine. The origin of this receptor is an adult who received the MenACWY meningococcal vaccine as a control. This specimen was peripheral blood, taken 28 days after the second dose of the MenACWY control vaccine. The chain combines TRBV28 with TRBJ1-6, with D possibly TRBD1 on 5 matching bases. CDR3 sequence reads: CASTSGGSYNSPLHF. As DNA, the CDR3 is TGTGCCAGCACCTCTGGGGGATCCTATAATTCACCCCTCCACTTT.